This T cell receptor beta chain is from a study of cytomegalovirus exposure and HLA in healthy donors. Broader study findings: Cytomegalovirus-associated status was assigned to roughly 160 TCR beta chains. By a later analysis, the bulk of CMV-associated TCR beta chains appeared HLA-restricted. Using the classifier, cytomegalovirus status was reportedly diagnosed with high specificity and sensitivity. Earlier findings revealed that most TCR beta V segments proved productive either about 90% or about 30% of the time.

V trimming: 5 bases; J trimming: 7 bases; junction bases outside the gene matches: 7. Germline V gene data show CDR1 as SGHVS and CDR2 as FQNEAQ. The CDR3 is made up of 13 amino acids. The PCR ran on 60 Vbeta and 13 Jbeta primers. Profiling relied on immunoSEQ multiplex PCR, and the TCRdb table lists in-frame clones only, not all of them. The profile covers approximately 110,000 clones, with less than 80% appearing a single time and more than 3.5% taken by the ten largest. In regard to this clone: Its antigen is unknown.

Sequences were obtained from PBMCs. The genes are TRBV7-8 and TRBJ1-2; the match to TRBD1 covers 7 bases. The origin of this receptor is a woman in her forties in good health and CMV-seropositive. CDR3 DNA sequence: TGTGCCAGCAGCCCAGACAGGGTGCGTGGCTACACCTTC. Protein sequence: CASSPDRVRGYTF. The full variable domain, completed using reference TRBV7-8 and TRBJ1-2, is GAGVSQSPRYKVAKRGQDVALRCDPISGHVSLFWYQQALGQGPEFLTYFQNEAQLDKSGLPSDRFFAERPEGSVSTLKIQRTQQEDSAVYLCASSPDRVRGYTFGSGTRLTVV.